This T cell receptor beta chain came from a study of blood T cell repertoires in COVID-19. Study in general: Samples representing acute and convalescent COVID-19 were sourced from the United States, Italy and Spain. T cells, B-cell-depleted T cells, or PBMCs provided the cDNA or gDNA that served as material.

Assay used: immunoSEQ multiplex PCR; TCRdb lists only in-frame clones, some missing. The sample holds 90,000 to 100,000 clones, less than 95% seen once. The CDR3 covers 13 residues. The V and J ends lost 1 base and 3 bases respectively, with 7 bases between them. The germline V gene has CDR1 SGHAT and CDR2 FQNNGV. The sequence came from a man between 50 and 59 years old with acute or convalescent COVID-19. Material: peripheral blood. The chain combines TRBV11-2 with TRBJ2-7, with D possibly being TRBD1 (5 bases). CDR3 coding DNA: TGTGCCAGCAGCTTAGGCGACAGCTACGAGCAGTACTTC. Its protein is CASSLGDSYEQYF.